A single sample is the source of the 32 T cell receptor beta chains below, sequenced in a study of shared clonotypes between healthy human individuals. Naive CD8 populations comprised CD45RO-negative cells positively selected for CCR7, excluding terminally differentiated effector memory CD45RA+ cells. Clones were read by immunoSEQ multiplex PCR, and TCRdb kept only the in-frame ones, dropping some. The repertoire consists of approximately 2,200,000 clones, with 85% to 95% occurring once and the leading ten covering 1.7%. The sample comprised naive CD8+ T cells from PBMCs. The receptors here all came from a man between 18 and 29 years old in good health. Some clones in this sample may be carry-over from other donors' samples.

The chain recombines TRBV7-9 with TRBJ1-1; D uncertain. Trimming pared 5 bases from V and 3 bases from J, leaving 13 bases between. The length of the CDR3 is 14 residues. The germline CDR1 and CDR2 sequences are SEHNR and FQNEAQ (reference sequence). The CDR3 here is CASSPAASDTEAFF. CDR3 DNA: TGTGCCAGCAGCCCTGCGGCGTCCGACACTGAAGCTTTCTTT.

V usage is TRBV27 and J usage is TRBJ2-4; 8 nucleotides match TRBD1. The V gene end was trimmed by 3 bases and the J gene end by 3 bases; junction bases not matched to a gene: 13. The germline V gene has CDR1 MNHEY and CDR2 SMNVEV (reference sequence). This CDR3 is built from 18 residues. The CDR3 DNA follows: TGTGCCAGCAGTTTCTCACCCGGACAGGGAGTGTACAAAAACATTCAGTACTTC. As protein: CASSFSPGQGVYKNIQYF.

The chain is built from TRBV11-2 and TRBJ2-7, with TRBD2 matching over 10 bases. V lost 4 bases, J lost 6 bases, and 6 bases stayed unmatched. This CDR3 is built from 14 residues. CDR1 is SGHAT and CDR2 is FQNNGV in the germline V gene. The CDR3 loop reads CASSSPGTSAEQYF. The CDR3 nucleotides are TGTGCCAGCAGCTCGCCCGGGACTAGCGCCGAGCAGTACTTC.

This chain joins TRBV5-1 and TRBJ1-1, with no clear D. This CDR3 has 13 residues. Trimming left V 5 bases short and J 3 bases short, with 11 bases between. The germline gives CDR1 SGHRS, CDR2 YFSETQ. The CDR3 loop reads CASSYTGHTEAFF. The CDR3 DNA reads TGCGCCAGCAGTTATACCGGGCACACTGAAGCTTTCTTT.

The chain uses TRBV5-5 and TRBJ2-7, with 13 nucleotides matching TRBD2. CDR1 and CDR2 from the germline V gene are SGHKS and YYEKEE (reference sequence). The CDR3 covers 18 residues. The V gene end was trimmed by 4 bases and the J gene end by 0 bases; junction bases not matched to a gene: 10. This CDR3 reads CASSPGLAGYRSSYEQYF. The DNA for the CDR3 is TGTGCCAGCAGCCCGGGACTAGCGGGGTACAGAAGCTCCTACGAGCAGTACTTC.

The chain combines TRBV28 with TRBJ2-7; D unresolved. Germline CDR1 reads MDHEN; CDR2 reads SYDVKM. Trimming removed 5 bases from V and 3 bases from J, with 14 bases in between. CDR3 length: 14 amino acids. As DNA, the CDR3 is TGTGCCAGCAGTACGACCTCTACAGTCTACGAGCAGTACTTC. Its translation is CASSTTSTVYEQYF. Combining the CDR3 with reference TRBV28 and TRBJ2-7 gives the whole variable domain DVKVTQSSRYLVKRTGEKVFLECVQDMDHENMFWYRQDPGLGLRLIYFSYDVKMKEKGDIPEGYSVSREKKERFSLILESASTNQTSMYLCASSTTSTVYEQYFGPGTRLTVT.

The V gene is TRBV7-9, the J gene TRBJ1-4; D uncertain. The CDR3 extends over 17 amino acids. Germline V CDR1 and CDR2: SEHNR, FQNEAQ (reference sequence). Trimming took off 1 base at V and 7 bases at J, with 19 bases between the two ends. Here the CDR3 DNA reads TGTGCCAGCAGCTTAGAGAAAATAAGAGTCGTGAGTGAAAAACTGTTTTTT. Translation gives CASSLEKIRVVSEKLFF.

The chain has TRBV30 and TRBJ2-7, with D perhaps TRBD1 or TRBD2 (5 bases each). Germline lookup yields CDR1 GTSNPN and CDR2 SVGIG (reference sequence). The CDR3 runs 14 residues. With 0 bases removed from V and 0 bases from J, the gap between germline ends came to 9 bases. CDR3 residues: CAWSVRGGSYEQYF. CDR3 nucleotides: TGTGCCTGGAGTGTACGTGGGGGCTCCTACGAGCAGTACTTC.

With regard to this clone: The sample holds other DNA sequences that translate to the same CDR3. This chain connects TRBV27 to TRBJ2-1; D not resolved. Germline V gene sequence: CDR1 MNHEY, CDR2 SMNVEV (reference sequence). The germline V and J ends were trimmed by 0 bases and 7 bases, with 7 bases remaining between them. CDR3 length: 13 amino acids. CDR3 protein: CASSLSVPNEQFF. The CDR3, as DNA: TGTGCCAGCAGTTTATCCGTCCCGAATGAGCAGTTCTTC.

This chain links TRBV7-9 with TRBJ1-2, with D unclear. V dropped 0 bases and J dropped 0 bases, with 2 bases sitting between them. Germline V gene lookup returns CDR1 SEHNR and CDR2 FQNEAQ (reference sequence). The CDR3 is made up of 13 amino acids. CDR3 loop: CASSLATNYGYTF. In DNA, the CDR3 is TGTGCCAGCAGCTTAGCAACTAACTATGGCTACACCTTC.

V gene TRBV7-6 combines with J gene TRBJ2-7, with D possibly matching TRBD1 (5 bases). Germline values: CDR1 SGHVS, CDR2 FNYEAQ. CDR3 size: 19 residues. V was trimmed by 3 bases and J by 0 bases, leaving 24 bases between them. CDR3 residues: CASSLGPAPAGSLSYEQYF. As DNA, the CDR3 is TGTGCCAGCAGCTTGGGCCCCGCCCCCGCAGGGTCCCTCTCCTACGAGCAGTACTTC.

This CDR3 is CASSFTSYEQYF. DNA for the CDR3: TGTGCCAGCAGCTTTACCAGCTACGAGCAGTACTTC. The chain is built from TRBV28 and TRBJ2-7, with unresolved D. The length of the CDR3 is 12 residues. The germline V gene has CDR1 MDHEN and CDR2 SYDVKM. Between the trimmed V and J ends, which lost 6 bases and 3 bases, there was a span of 9 bases.

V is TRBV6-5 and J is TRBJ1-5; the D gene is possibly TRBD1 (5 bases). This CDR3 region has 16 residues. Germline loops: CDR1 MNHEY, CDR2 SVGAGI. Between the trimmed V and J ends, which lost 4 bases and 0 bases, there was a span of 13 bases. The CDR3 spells CASSSALGLSNQPQHF. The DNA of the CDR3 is TGTGCCAGCAGTTCAGCCTTGGGACTTAGCAATCAGCCCCAGCATTTT.

CDR3 sequence: CAISDHDRVQETQYF. In nucleotides, the CDR3 is TGTGCCATCAGTGACCACGACAGGGTACAAGAGACCCAGTACTTC. The chain combines TRBV10-3 with TRBJ2-5; 7 bases line up with TRBD1. V lost 3 bases, J lost 2 bases, and 6 bases stayed unmatched. The CDR3 runs to 15 residues. CDR1 is ENHRY and CDR2 is SYGVKD in the germline V gene.

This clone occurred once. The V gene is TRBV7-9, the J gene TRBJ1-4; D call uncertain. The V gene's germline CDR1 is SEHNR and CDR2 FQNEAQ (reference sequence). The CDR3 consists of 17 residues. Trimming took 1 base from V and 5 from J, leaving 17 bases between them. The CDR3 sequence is CASSLVVGGALNEKLFF. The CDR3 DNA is TGTGCCAGCAGCTTAGTAGTTGGCGGAGCTCTAAATGAAAAACTGTTTTTT.

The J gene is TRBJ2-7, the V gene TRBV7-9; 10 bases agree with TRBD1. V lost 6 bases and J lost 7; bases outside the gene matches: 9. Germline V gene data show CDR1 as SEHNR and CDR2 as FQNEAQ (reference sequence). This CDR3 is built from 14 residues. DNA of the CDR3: TGTGCCAGCAGATCCGGGACAGGGGACCAGGAGCAGTACTTC. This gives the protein CASRSGTGDQEQYF.

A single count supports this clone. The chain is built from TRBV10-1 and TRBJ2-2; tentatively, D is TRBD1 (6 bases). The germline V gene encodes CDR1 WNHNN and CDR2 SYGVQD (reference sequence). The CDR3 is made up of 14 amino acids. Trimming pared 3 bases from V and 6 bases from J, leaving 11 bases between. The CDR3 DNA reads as TGCGCCAGCAGTGATTACAGGGTCGCCGGGGAGCTGTTTTTT. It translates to CASSDYRVAGELFF.

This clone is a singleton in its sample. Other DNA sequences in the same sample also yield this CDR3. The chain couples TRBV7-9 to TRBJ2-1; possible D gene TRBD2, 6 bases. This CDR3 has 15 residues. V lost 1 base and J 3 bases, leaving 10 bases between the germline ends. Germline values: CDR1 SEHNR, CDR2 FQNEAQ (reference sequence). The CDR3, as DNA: TGTGCCAGCAGCTTAGTTGGGGGAGGCTACAATGAGCAGTTCTTC. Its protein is CASSLVGGGYNEQFF.

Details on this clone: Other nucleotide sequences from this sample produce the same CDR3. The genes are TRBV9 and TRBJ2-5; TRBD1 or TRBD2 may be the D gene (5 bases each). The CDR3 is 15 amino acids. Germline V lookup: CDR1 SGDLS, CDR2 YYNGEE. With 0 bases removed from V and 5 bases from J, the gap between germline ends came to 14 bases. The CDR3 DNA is TGTGCCAGCAGCGTAGGGGGCGGGCTGAGGGAGACCCAGTACTTC. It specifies CASSVGGGLRETQYF.

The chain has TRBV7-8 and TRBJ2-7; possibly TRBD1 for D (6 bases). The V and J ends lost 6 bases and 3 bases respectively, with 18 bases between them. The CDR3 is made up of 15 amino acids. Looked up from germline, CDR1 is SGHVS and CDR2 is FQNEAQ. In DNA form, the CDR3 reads TGTGCCAGCAGGAACCCCGGTCCCAGGGGCTACGAGCAGTACTTC. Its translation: CASRNPGPRGYEQYF.

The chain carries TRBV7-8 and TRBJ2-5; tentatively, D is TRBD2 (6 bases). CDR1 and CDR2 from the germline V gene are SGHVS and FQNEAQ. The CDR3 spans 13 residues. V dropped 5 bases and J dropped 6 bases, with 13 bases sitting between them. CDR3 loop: CASSPTSWQTQYF. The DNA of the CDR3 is TGTGCCAGCAGCCCCACTAGCTGGCAGACCCAGTACTTC.

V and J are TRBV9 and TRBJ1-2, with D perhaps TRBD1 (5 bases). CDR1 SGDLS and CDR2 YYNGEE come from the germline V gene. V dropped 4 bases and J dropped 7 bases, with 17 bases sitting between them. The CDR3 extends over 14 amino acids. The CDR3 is CASSPESGVRGYTF. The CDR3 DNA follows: TGTGCCAGCAGCCCAGAGTCGGGGGTGCGTGGCTACACCTTC.

The CDR3 bases are TGTGCCAGCACCAAGGGACGGATTGAAGCTTTCTTT. This codes for CASTKGRIEAFF. The V gene is TRBV6-1, the J gene TRBJ1-1; D is possibly TRBD1 (5 bases). V was trimmed by 7 bases and J by 7 bases, leaving 13 bases between them. This CDR3 contains 12 residues. Germline CDR1 and CDR2: MNHNS and SASEGT.

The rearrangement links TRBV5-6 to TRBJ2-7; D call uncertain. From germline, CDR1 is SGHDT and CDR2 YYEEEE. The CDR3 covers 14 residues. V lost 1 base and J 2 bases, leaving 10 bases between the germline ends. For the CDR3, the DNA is TGTGCCAGCAGCTTGCTAAACCTTCCCTACGAGCAGTACTTC. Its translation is CASSLLNLPYEQYF.

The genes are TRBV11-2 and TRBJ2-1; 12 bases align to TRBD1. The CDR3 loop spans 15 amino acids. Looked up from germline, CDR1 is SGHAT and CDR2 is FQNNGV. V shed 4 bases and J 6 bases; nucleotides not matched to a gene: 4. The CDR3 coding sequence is TGTGCCAGCAGCTCTAGGGACAGGGGGCTCAATGAGCAGTTCTTC. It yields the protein CASSSRDRGLNEQFF.

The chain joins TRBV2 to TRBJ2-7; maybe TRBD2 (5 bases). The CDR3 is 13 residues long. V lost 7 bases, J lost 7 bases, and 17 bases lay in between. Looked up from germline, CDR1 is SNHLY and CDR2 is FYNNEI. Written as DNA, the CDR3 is TGTGCCAGCATTGGGAGCATCTCCTTGGAGCAGTACTTC. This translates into CASIGSISLEQYF.

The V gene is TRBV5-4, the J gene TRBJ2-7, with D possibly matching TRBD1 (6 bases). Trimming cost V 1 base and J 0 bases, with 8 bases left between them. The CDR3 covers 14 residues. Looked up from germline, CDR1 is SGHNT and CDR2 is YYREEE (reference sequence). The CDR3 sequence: CASSLSDSSYEQYF. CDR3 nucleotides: TGTGCCAGCAGCTTGTCGGACAGCTCCTACGAGCAGTACTTC.

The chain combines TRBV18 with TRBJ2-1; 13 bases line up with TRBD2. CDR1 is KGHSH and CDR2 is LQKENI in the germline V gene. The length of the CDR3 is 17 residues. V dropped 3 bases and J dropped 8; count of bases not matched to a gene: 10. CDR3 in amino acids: CASSPPGLAGVWDEQFF. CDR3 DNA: TGTGCCAGCTCACCCCCAGGACTAGCGGGAGTCTGGGATGAGCAGTTCTTC.

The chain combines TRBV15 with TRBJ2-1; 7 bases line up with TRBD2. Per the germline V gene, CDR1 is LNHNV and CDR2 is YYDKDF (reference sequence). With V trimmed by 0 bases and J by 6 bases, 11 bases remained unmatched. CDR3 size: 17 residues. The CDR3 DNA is TGTGCCACCAGCAGAGACGCGGGGGAACTTAACCCCAATGAGCAGTTCTTC. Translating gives CATSRDAGELNPNEQFF.

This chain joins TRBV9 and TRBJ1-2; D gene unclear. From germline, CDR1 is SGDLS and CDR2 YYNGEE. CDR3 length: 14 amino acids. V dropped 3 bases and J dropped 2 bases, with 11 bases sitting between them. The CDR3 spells CASSAPRENYGYTF. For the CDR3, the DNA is TGTGCCAGCAGCGCTCCGAGGGAAAACTATGGCTACACCTTC. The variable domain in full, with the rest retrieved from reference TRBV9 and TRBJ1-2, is DSGVTQTPKHLITATGQRVTLRCSPRSGDLSVYWYQQSLDQGLQFLIQYYNGEERAKGNILERFSAQQFPDLHSELNLSSLELGDSALYFCASSAPRENYGYTFGSGTRLTVV.

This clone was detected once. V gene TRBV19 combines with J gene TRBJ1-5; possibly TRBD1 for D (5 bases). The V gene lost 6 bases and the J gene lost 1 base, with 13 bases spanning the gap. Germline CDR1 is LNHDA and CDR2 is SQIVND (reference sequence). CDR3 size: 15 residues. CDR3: CASRLADKSNQPQHF. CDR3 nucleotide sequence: TGTGCCAGTAGGCTAGCGGACAAGAGCAATCAGCCCCAGCATTTT.

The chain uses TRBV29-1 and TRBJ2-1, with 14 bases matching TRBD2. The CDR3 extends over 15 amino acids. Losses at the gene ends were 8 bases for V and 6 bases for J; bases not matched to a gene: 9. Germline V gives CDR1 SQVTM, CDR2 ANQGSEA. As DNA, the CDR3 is TGCAGCCATCAGGGGGGGACTAGCGGGAGCAATGAGCAGTTCTTC. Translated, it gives CSHQGGTSGSNEQFF.